The rows below give T cell receptor beta chains drawn from one sample of a study of cytomegalovirus exposure and HLA in healthy donors. Only in-frame clones appear in the TCRdb table, and some are missing; sequencing was by immunoSEQ multiplex PCR. This sample carries roughly 140,000 clones, roughly 83% of them seen once, and the ten largest clones take approximately 3.7%. The source material was PBMCs. The receptors here all came from a human donor in good health. The CDR3 runs from the conserved cysteine through the conserved F or W. The D gene is left open where the match is weak. The listing skips clone size in some rows; elsewhere it reads once, few, many or a size class.

>-|TRBV28|TRBJ2-5|TRBD1
CASSSPTGGFGETQYF
TGTGCCAGCAGTTCCCCGACAGGGGGGTTCGGAGAGACCCAGTACTTC
>-|TRBV28|TRBJ2-4|-
CASSPGRGIQYF
TGTGCCAGCAGTCCCGGACGGGGCATTCAGTACTTC
>-|TRBV14|TRBJ2-2|-
CASSQAGATGELFF
TGTGCCAGCAGCCAAGCAGGGGCCACCGGGGAGCTGTTTTTT
>-|TRBV5-1|TRBJ2-1|TRBD2
CASSLSPPTSAMDNEQFF
TGCGCCAGCAGCTTGTCCCCCCCCACTAGCGCGATGGACAATGAGCAGTTCTTC
>-|TRBV7-6|TRBJ2-2|TRBD1
CASSPRDRAYGTGELFF
TGTGCCAGCAGCCCGCGCGACAGGGCTTATGGCACCGGGGAGCTGTTTTTT
>-|TRBV5-1|TRBJ2-3|TRBD1
CASSWTGGEEDTQYF
TGCGCCAGCAGCTGGACAGGGGGCGAGGAAGATACGCAGTATTTT
>-|TRBV30|TRBJ2-1|-
CAWSGSSNEQFF
TGTGCCTGGAGTGGGTCTAGCAATGAGCAGTTCTTC
>-|TRBV29-1|TRBJ1-2|-
CSVEDFGRGSGYPF
-
>-|TRBV27|TRBJ1-1|TRBD1
CASSLSWVEGASTEAFF
TGTGCCAGCAGTTTATCGTGGGTTGAGGGGGCGAGCACTGAAGCTTTCTTT
>once|TRBV7-6|TRBJ1-4|-
CASSRGEATNEKLFF
TGTGCCAGCAGCCGAGGGGAGGCAACTAATGAAAAACTGTTTTTT
>-|TRBV27|TRBJ1-2|TRBD1
CASSLEGANGYTF
TGTGCCAGCAGTTTAGAGGGGGCAAATGGCTACACCTTC
>-|TRBV5-1|TRBJ2-7|TRBD1
CASTIETGLEQYF
TGCGCCAGCACCATAGAGACAGGGCTCGAGCAGTACTTC
>few|TRBV19|TRBJ1-5|-
CASSIALLSNQPQHF
TGTGCCAGTAGTATAGCCCTCCTTAGCAATCAGCCCCAGCATTTT
>-|TRBV6-5|TRBJ1-2|-
CASRTPGHSYGYTF
TGTGCCAGCAGAACGCCGGGACACTCGTATGGCTACACCTTC
>few|TRBV28|TRBJ2-7|TRBD2
CASSFEREVSYEQYF
TGTGCCAGCAGTTTTGAGCGGGAGGTGTCCTACGAGCAGTACTTC
>few|TRBV6-5|TRBJ1-5|TRBD1
CASRNRGNQPQHF
TGTGCCAGCAGAAACAGGGGTAATCAGCCCCAGCATTTT
>-|TRBV4-2|TRBJ2-5|TRBD2
CASSQVHIVGTSSFGETQYF
TGTGCCAGCAGCCAAGTGCACATCGTCGGGACTAGCAGCTTCGGGGAGACCCAGTACTTC
>few|TRBV19|TRBJ1-1|TRBD1
CASSTRTGVASTEAFF
TGTGCCAGTAGTACAAGGACAGGGGTCGCGTCGACTGAAGCTTTCTTT
>-|TRBV28|TRBJ1-4|TRBD1
CASSPPGQGDEKLFF
TGTGCCAGCAGTCCACCGGGACAGGGGGACGAAAAACTGTTTTTT
>-|TRBV5-1|TRBJ1-1|TRBD1
CASARDRDTEAFF
TGCGCCAGCGCCCGGGACAGGGACACTGAAGCTTTCTTT
>-|TRBV9|TRBJ2-5|TRBD1
CASSARQGPWETQYF
TGTGCCAGCAGCGCACGACAGGGGCCTTGGGAGACCCAGTACTTC
>-|TRBV15|TRBJ2-1|TRBD2
CATKSGLAGGQQFF
TGTGCCACTAAATCGGGACTAGCGGGAGGCCAGCAGTTCTTC
>-|TRBV19|TRBJ1-2|TRBD1
CASSTTGVSYGYTF
TGTGCCAGTAGTACAACAGGGGTTTCCTATGGCTACACCTTC
>-|TRBV10-1|TRBJ2-7|-
CASSPGSGGGSYEQYF
TGCGCCAGCTCGCCCGGATCCGGGGGAGGATCCTACGAGCAGTACTTC
>-|TRBV6-1|TRBJ1-5|-
CASSETGGAQPQHF
TGTGCCAGCAGTGAAACGGGAGGTGCTCAGCCCCAGCATTTT
>-|TRBV15|TRBJ2-1|TRBD2
CATSRDQASGGKEQFF
TGTGCCACCAGCAGAGATCAGGCTAGCGGGGGCAAGGAGCAGTTCTTC
>-|TRBV11-2|TRBJ2-3|-
CASSIYEATDTQYF
TGTGCCAGCAGCATCTATGAGGCCACAGATACGCAGTATTTT
>once|TRBV2|TRBJ2-7|TRBD1
CASSQGQSYEQYF
TGTGCCAGCAGTCAGGGACAGAGCTACGAGCAGTACTTC
>-|TRBV7-2|TRBJ2-3|TRBD2
CASSLARGAGVGTDTQYF
TGTGCCAGCAGCTTAGCGCGGGGAGCGGGGGTTGGCACAGATACGCAGTATTTT
>-|TRBV27|TRBJ2-5|TRBD1
CANPNSSLWTGNGLEETQYF
TGTGCCAACCCAAACAGCAGTTTATGGACAGGGAACGGGTTAGAGGAGACCCAGTACTTC
>once|TRBV5-1|TRBJ2-3|-
CASSLNPTVGGTDTQYF
TGCGCCAGCAGCCTGAACCCTACCGTAGGGGGCACAGATACGCAGTATTTT
>few|TRBV5-1|TRBJ2-7|-
CASSLVVDSYEQYF
TGCGCCAGCAGCTTGGTGGTAGACTCCTACGAGCAGTACTTC
>-|TRBV6-5|TRBJ2-5|-
CASSYEGGGTAETQYF
TGTGCCAGCAGTTACGAAGGTGGCGGGACGGCGGAGACCCAGTACTTC
>-|TRBV10-1|TRBJ1-1|-
CASRVDSGRNTEAFF
TGCGCCAGCAGGGTGGACAGCGGAAGGAACACTGAAGCTTTCTTT
>-|TRBV28|TRBJ1-5|-
CASRRTWAGMGSNQPQHF
TGTGCCAGCAGGAGGACATGGGCAGGAATGGGGAGCAATCAGCCCCAGCATTTT
>few|TRBV5-1|TRBJ2-5|-
CASFQRGETQYF
TGCGCCAGCTTCCAAAGGGGAGAGACCCAGTACTTC
>-|TRBV4-2|TRBJ2-5|-
CASSQDAGLETQYF
TGTGCCAGCAGCCAAGATGCTGGGCTGGAGACCCAGTACTTC
>-|TRBV5-1|TRBJ2-6|TRBD1
CASFGTEELSGANVLTF
TGCGCCAGCTTCGGGACAGAGGAACTCTCTGGGGCCAACGTCCTGACTTTC
>few|TRBV28|TRBJ1-2|-
CASSLFSDRLGNYGYTF
TGTGCCAGCAGCTTATTTTCAGACAGACTGGGGAACTATGGCTACACCTTC
>-|TRBV4-2|TRBJ1-1|TRBD1
CASSQEGQGPEAFF
TGTGCCAGCAGCCAAGAGGGACAGGGCCCTGAAGCTTTCTTT
>-|TRBV6-1|TRBJ2-1|TRBD2
CASSGPSGGASYNEQFF
TGTGCCAGCAGTGGTCCTAGCGGGGGGGCATCCTACAATGAGCAGTTCTTC
>-|TRBV9|TRBJ2-1|TRBD1
CASSALPGQGMGEQFF
TGTGCCAGCAGCGCACTACCGGGACAGGGGATGGGGGAGCAGTTCTTC